This T cell receptor beta chain originates from a study of shared T cell receptors in the human thymus. This table comes from immunoSEQ multiplex PCR, and its TCRdb copy is limited to in-frame clones, with some not included. The sample contains 540,000 or so clones, approximately 80% of which appear only once. Between the trimmed V and J ends, which lost 3 bases and 0 bases, there was a span of 12 bases. The CDR3 is made up of 15 amino acids. From germline, CDR1 is SGHNT and CDR2 YYREEE (reference sequence). A further study also used this sample, focusing on human thymus T cells. That study reports: An apparent bias in V and J gene usage was seen in thymic and blood repertoires.

V and J are TRBV5-4 and TRBJ1-1; TRBD1 might be the D (5 bases). The TCR sequence derives from a boy younger than two with a congenital heart defect. Sequencing input: thymocytes. This CDR3 is CASSSAGGMNTEAFF. The CDR3 DNA reads TGTGCCAGCAGCTCCGCCGGGGGGATGAACACTGAAGCTTTCTTT.